The clone carrying this T cell receptor (beta chain) was recorded many times. TCRdb reprocessed the PCR reads via MiXCR and lists one record per CDR3 protein. The sample lists about 68,000 distinct CDR3 sequences, around 18% occurring once. The J segment lost 4 bases and the V segment lost 10 bases, leaving 7 bases of the junction unmatched. The germline V gene has CDR1 SGHVS and CDR2 FQNEAQ. This CDR3 comprises 13 residues. The data derive from a study of molecular identifiers for immune sequencing clone quantification. The chain carries TRBV7-8 and TRBJ1-2, with TRBD1 matching over 9 bases. The clonotype comes from a human donor in good health. Some libraries in this study had Jurkat cell RNA spiked in. Sequencing input: naive CD8+ T cells from blood, with Jurkat cell RNA spiked in. Subset reported: FACS-sorted CD8+CD4-CCR7+CD45RA+ naive T cells. The CDR3 bases are TGTGCCACCCACAGGGGGCGGGGCTATGGCTACACCTTC. Translating gives CATHRGRGYGYTF.